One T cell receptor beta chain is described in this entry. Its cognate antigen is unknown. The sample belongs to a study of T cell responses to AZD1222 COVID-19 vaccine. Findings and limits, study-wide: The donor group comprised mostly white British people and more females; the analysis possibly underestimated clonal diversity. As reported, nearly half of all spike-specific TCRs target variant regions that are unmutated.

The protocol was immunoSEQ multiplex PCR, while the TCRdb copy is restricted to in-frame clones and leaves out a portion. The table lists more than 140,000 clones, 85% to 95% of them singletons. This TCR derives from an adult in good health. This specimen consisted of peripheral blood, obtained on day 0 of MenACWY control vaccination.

The CDR3 loop is CASSVDRGPSETQYF. Written as DNA, the CDR3 is TGTGCCAGCAGCGTCGACAGGGGGCCTTCAGAGACCCAGTACTTC. V gene TRBV7-3 combines with J gene TRBJ2-5; TRBD1 aligns across 10 bases. J gave up 4 bases and V 5 bases, and 7 bases lay outside the gene matches. The CDR3 runs to 15 residues. The V gene's germline CDR1 is SGHTA and CDR2 FQGTGA.